The next 7 T cell receptor beta chains were all read from a single sample in a study of blood T cell repertoires in COVID-19. Using immunoSEQ multiplex PCR, the repertoire was profiled, and TCRdb retains in-frame clones only, with some absent. The data show over 350,000 clones, roughly nine tenths seen once. Sequencing was carried out using PBMCs or T cells enriched from blood (not recorded which). The receptors derive from a woman in her 40s who had been exposed to COVID-19.

This clone was seen once. The chain links TRBV24-1 to TRBJ1-4; no reliable D call. Germline V lookup: CDR1 KGHDR, CDR2 SFDVKD. This CDR3 spans 13 amino acids. Trimming removed 4 bases from V and 4 bases from J, with 6 bases in between. The CDR3 spells CATSDRGNEKLFF. In DNA form, the CDR3 reads TGTGCCACCAGTGACCGCGGTAATGAAAAACTGTTTTTT.

This clone was counted a single time. CDR3 sequence: CASSFRGNTEAFF. CDR3 DNA: TGTGCCAGCAGTTTCAGGGGGAACACTGAAGCTTTCTTT. The chain combines TRBV6-5 with TRBJ1-1, with a tentative D call TRBD1 (6 bases). The CDR3 contains 13 residues. Germline loops: CDR1 MNHEY, CDR2 SVGAGI. The ends were cut back, 4 bases at V and 1 base at J, with 7 bases in the middle.

Only one count was recorded for this clone. This chain links TRBV6-5 with TRBJ2-1; 9 positions match TRBD2. With V trimmed by 5 bases and J by 8 bases, 10 bases remained unmatched. This CDR3 spans 15 amino acids. Germline lookup yields CDR1 MNHEY and CDR2 SVGAGI. CDR3 nucleotides: TGTGCCAGCAGTACCCGCCCCGGGACTAGCCATGAGCAGTTCTTC. It specifies CASSTRPGTSHEQFF.

This chain uses TRBV7-8 with TRBJ1-1; the match to TRBD1 covers 7 bases. Trimming at V came to 3 bases and at J to 1 base, leaving 8 bases not matched to a gene. The CDR3 loop spans 16 amino acids. Germline assignment: CDR1 SGHVS and CDR2 FQNEAQ. The CDR3 spells CASSFPPTGPNTEAFF. The CDR3 nucleotides read TGTGCCAGCAGCTTCCCCCCGACAGGGCCGAACACTGAAGCTTTCTTT.

This sequence joins TRBV19 and TRBJ1-3; D is undetermined. Per germline, CDR1 LNHDA and CDR2 SQIVND (reference sequence). V lost 3 bases to trimming and J lost 4 bases, with 7 bases between them. This CDR3 has 13 residues. The CDR3 nucleotides are TGTGCCAGTAGTATCTCCTACGGAAACACCATATATTTT. Protein product: CASSISYGNTIYF. Variable domain in full (rest from reference TRBV19 and TRBJ1-3): DGGITQSPKYLFRKEGQNVTLSCEQNLNHDAMYWYRQDPGQGLRLIYYSQIVNDFQKGDIAEGYSVSREKKESFPLTVTSAQKNPTAFYLCASSISYGNTIYFGEGSWLTVV.

The chain combines TRBV5-1 with TRBJ1-1; D gene uncertain. CDR3 length: 11 amino acids. The germline gives CDR1 SGHRS, CDR2 YFSETQ. V gave up 4 bases and J gave up 1 base, with 2 bases separating them. The CDR3 spells CASSRNTEAFF. CDR3 DNA sequence: TGCGCCAGCAGCCGGAACACTGAAGCTTTCTTT.

This clone was recorded once. V and J are TRBV19 and TRBJ2-2; D is unclear. This CDR3 is 13 amino acids long. Per the germline V gene, CDR1 is LNHDA and CDR2 is SQIVND (reference sequence). Trimming took 5 bases from V and 6 from J, leaving 10 bases between them. The CDR3: CASSVQFSGELFF. CDR3 bases: TGTGCCAGTAGTGTCCAGTTCTCCGGGGAGCTGTTTTTT.